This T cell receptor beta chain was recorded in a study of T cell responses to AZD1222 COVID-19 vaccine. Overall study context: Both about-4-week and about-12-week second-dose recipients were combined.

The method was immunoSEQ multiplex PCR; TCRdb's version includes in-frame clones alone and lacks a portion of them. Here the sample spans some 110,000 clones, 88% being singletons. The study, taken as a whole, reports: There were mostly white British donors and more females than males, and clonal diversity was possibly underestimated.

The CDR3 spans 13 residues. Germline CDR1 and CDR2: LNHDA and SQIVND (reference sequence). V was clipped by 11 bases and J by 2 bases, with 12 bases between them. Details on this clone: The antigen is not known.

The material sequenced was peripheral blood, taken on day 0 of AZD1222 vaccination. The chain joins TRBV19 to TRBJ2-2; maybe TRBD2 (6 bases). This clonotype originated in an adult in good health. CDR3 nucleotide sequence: TGTGCCGGCGGTAGCGGAAACACCGGGGAGCTGTTTTTT. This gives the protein CAGGSGNTGELFF.